This is a list of T cell receptor beta chains from one sample in a study of T cells in Graves' hyperthyroidism and ophthalmopathy. From the multiplex PCR reads, TCRdb called clonotypes with MiXCR, one entry per CDR3 protein. Among 600,000 or so distinct CDR3 sequences listed, 15% to 20% were seen once. Sequencing was done on a sample of blood. Receptors originate from a woman in her thirties with Graves' hyperthyroidism. Each CDR3 is given with its conserved first and last residue. Each record gives: clone size, V gene, D gene, CDR3 length, J gene, CDR3 protein, CDR3 DNA. The D gene is left open where the match is weak. Part of the rows lack a size; the others show once, few, many or a class for expanded clones.

clone_size: few
v_call: TRBV7-9
d_call: .
cdr3_length: 12
j_call: TRBJ1-1
cdr3_aa: CASRARGRVAFF
cdr3_nt: TGTGCCAGCCGAGCAAGGGGGAGGGTCGCTTTCTTT

clone_size: many
v_call: TRBV15
d_call: TRBD1
cdr3_length: 17
j_call: TRBJ1-2
cdr3_aa: CATSRDHDVRTGSGYTF
cdr3_nt: TGTGCCACCAGCAGAGATCATGACGTAAGGACAGGGAGCGGCTACACCTTC

clone_size: few
v_call: TRBV6-6
d_call: .
cdr3_length: 16
j_call: TRBJ2-1
cdr3_aa: CASSYEGTELYNEQFF
cdr3_nt: TGTGCCAGCAGTTACGAAGGGACGGAATTGTACAATGAGCAGTTCTTC

clone_size: few
v_call: TRBV19
d_call: .
cdr3_length: 12
j_call: TRBJ1-4
cdr3_aa: CASTYTNEKLFF
cdr3_nt: TGTGCCAGTACCTACACTAATGAAAAACTGTTTTTT

clone_size: .
v_call: TRBV12-3/TRBV12-4
d_call: TRBD1
cdr3_length: 14
j_call: TRBJ2-7
cdr3_aa: CASSKDRGTYEQYF
cdr3_nt: TGTGCCAGCAGCAAGGACAGGGGAACCTACGAGCAGTACTTC

clone_size: .
v_call: TRBV6-1
d_call: .
cdr3_length: 14
j_call: TRBJ2-2
cdr3_aa: CASNRFGGTGELFF
cdr3_nt: TGTGCCAGCAACCGATTTGGGGGCACCGGGGAGCTGTTTTTT

clone_size: .
v_call: TRBV12-3/TRBV12-4
d_call: .
cdr3_length: 15
j_call: TRBJ2-4
cdr3_aa: CASSLSQLAKNIQYF
cdr3_nt: TGTGCCAGCAGTTTAAGTCAGCTAGCCAAAAACATTCAGTACTTC

clone_size: .
v_call: TRBV6-2/TRBV6-3
d_call: .
cdr3_length: 12
j_call: TRBJ2-2
cdr3_aa: CASSYPGGRLFF
cdr3_nt: TGTGCCAGCAGTTACCCCGGAGGGAGGCTGTTTTTT

clone_size: many
v_call: TRBV12-3/TRBV12-4
d_call: .
cdr3_length: 14
j_call: TRBJ1-5
cdr3_aa: CASSFHTGAQPQHF
cdr3_nt: TGTGCCAGCAGTTTTCATACGGGGGCACAGCCCCAGCATTTT

clone_size: many
v_call: TRBV4-1
d_call: .
cdr3_length: 17
j_call: TRBJ1-5
cdr3_aa: CASSQDTTLRSNQPQHF
cdr3_nt: TGCGCCAGCAGCCAAGATACTACCCTAAGGAGCAATCAGCCCCAGCATTTT

clone_size: few
v_call: TRBV3-1
d_call: .
cdr3_length: 15
j_call: TRBJ1-2
cdr3_aa: CASSQNYYTVRGYTF
cdr3_nt: TGTGCCAGCAGCCAAAATTACTACACTGTGCGGGGCTACACCTTC

clone_size: .
v_call: TRBV5-6
d_call: .
cdr3_length: 14
j_call: TRBJ2-1
cdr3_aa: CASSLDAGPNEQFF
cdr3_nt: TGTGCCAGCAGCTTGGACGCGGGTCCCAATGAGCAGTTCTTC

clone_size: many
v_call: TRBV30
d_call: .
cdr3_length: 18
j_call: TRBJ1-1
cdr3_aa: CAWSVLVPPGNMNTEAFF
cdr3_nt: TGTGCCTGGAGTGTACTGGTTCCTCCAGGCAATATGAACACTGAAGCTTTCTTT

clone_size: few
v_call: TRBV20-1
d_call: TRBD1
cdr3_length: 15
j_call: TRBJ1-5
cdr3_aa: CSARDEQGSNQPQHF
cdr3_nt: TGCAGTGCTAGAGATGAACAGGGGAGCAATCAGCCCCAGCATTTT

clone_size: few
v_call: TRBV7-2
d_call: .
cdr3_length: 17
j_call: TRBJ1-4
cdr3_aa: CASSLYRGGSTNEKLFF
cdr3_nt: TGTGCCAGCAGCTTATATAGGGGGGGATCAACTAATGAAAAACTGTTTTTT

clone_size: few
v_call: TRBV30
d_call: .
cdr3_length: 14
j_call: TRBJ1-3
cdr3_aa: CAWEGGPSGNTIYF
cdr3_nt: TGTGCCTGGGAGGGGGGGCCCTCTGGAAACACCATATATTTT

clone_size: .
v_call: TRBV6-1
d_call: TRBD1
cdr3_length: 13
j_call: TRBJ1-1
cdr3_aa: CASDRQGWGEAFF
cdr3_nt: TGTGCCAGCGATCGACAGGGGTGGGGTGAAGCTTTCTTT

clone_size: many
v_call: TRBV28
d_call: TRBD1
cdr3_length: 14
j_call: TRBJ1-2
cdr3_aa: CASSLAGGVYGYTF
cdr3_nt: TGTGCCAGCAGTTTAGCAGGGGGCGTCTATGGCTACACCTTC

clone_size: many
v_call: TRBV28
d_call: TRBD1
cdr3_length: 15
j_call: TRBJ2-7
cdr3_aa: CASRSTGGITYEQYF
cdr3_nt: TGTGCCAGCAGGTCAACAGGGGGCATTACCTACGAGCAGTACTTC

clone_size: many
v_call: TRBV6-2/TRBV6-3
d_call: TRBD2
cdr3_length: 15
j_call: TRBJ2-7
cdr3_aa: CASGPLAGGPYEQYF
cdr3_nt: TGTGCCAGCGGACCGCTAGCGGGAGGGCCCTACGAGCAGTACTTC